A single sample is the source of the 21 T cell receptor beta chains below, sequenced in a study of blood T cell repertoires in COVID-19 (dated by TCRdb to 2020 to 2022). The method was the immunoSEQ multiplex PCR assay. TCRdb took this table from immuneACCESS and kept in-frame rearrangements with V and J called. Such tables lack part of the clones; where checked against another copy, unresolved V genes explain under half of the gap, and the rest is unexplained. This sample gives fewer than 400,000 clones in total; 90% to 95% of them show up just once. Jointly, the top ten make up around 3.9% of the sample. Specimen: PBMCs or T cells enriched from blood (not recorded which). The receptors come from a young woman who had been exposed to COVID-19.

The CDR3 sequence: CASRPDSYYGYTF. In DNA form, the CDR3 reads TGTGCCAGCAGACCGGACAGCTACTATGGCTACACCTTC. The chain has TRBV6-5 and TRBJ1-2, with D maybe TRBD1 (6 bases). Germline V lookup: CDR1 MNHEY, CDR2 SVGAGI. Trimming shortened V by 6 bases and J by 3 bases, and 11 bases separated the two germline ends. CDR3 length: 13 residues.

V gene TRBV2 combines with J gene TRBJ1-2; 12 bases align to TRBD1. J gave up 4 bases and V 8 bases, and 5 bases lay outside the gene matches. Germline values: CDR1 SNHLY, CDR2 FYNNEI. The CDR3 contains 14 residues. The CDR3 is CASLRDRGPYGYTF. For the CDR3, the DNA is TGTGCCAGCCTTCGGGACAGGGGGCCCTATGGCTACACCTTC. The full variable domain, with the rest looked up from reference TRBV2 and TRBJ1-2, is EPEVTQTPSHQVTQMGQEVILRCVPISNHLYFYWYRQILGQKVEFLVSFYNNEISEKSEIFDDQFSVERPDGSNFTLKIRSTKLEDSAMYFCASLRDRGPYGYTFGSGTRLTVV.

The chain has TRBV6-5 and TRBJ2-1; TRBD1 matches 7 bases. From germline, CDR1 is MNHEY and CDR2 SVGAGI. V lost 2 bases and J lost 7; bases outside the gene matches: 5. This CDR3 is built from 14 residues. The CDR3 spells CASSYPGQTNEQFF. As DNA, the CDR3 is TGTGCCAGCAGTTACCCGGGACAGACTAATGAGCAGTTCTTC.

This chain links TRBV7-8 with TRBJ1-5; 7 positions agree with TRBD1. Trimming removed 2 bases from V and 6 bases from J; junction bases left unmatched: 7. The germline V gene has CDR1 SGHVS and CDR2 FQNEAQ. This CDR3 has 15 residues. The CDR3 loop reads CASSLRAGGTQPQHF. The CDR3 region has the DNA TGTGCCAGCAGCTTACGGGCAGGGGGAACTCAGCCCCAGCATTTT.

CDR3 nucleotides: TGCAGTGCTAGTCGCGCTTCCTCCTACGAGCAGTACTTC. Amino acids: CSASRASSYEQYF. The V and J genes are TRBV20-1 and TRBJ2-7; D is unresolved. CDR1 is DFQATT and CDR2 is SNEGSKA in the germline V gene (reference sequence). This CDR3 region has 13 residues. V lost 3 bases to trimming and J lost 0 bases, with 9 bases between them.

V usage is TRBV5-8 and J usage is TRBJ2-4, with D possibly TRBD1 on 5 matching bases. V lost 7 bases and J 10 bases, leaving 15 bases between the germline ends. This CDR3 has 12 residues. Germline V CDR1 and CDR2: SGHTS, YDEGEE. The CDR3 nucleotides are TGTGCCAGCGGGGAACATCAGGGTATTCAGTACTTC. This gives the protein CASGEHQGIQYF.

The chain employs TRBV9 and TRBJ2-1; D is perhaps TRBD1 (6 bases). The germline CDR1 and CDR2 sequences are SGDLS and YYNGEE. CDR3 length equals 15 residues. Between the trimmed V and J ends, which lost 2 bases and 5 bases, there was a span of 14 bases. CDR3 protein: CASSVGHTGNNEQFF. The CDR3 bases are TGTGCCAGCAGCGTTGGTCATACAGGGAACAATGAGCAGTTCTTC.

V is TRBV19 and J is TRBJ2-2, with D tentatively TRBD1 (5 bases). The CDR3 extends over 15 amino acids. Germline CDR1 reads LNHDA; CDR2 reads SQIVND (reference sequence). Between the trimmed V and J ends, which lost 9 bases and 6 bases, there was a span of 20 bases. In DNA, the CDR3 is TGTGCCAGACTCTTCGAAGGGGTTTGGGCCGGGGAGCTGTTTTTT. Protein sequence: CARLFEGVWAGELFF.

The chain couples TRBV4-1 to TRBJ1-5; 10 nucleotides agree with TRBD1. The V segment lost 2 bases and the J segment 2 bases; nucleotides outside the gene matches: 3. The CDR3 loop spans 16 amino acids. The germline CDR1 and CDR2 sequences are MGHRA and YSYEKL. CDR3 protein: CASSQTGTGGNQPQHF. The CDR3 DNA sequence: TGCGCCAGCAGCCAAACCGGGACAGGGGGCAATCAGCCCCAGCATTTT.

The CDR3 region is CASSLPFGAGDPTEAFF. The CDR3, as DNA: TGTGCCAGCTCACTTCCCTTTGGGGCAGGGGATCCCACTGAAGCTTTCTTT. The chain recombines TRBV18 with TRBJ1-1, with a weak D call TRBD1 (6 bases). The length of the CDR3 is 17 residues. Trimming shortened V by 4 bases and J by 4 bases, and 22 bases separated the two germline ends. Germline-derived CDR1 and CDR2 are KGHSH and LQKENI. The variable domain in full, with the rest retrieved from reference TRBV18 and TRBJ1-1, is NAGVMQNPRHLVRRRGQEARLRCSPMKGHSHVYWYRQLPEEGLKFMVYLQKENIIDESGMPKERFSAEFPKEGPSILRIQQVVRGDSAAYFCASSLPFGAGDPTEAFFGQGTRLTVV.

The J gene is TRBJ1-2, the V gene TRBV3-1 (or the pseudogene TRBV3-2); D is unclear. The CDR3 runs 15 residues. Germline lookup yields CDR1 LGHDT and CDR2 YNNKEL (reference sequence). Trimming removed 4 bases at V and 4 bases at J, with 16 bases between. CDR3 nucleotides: TGTGCCAGCAGCCCCGTATACAGAGCGGGCTATGGCTACACCTTC. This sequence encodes CASSPVYRAGYGYTF.

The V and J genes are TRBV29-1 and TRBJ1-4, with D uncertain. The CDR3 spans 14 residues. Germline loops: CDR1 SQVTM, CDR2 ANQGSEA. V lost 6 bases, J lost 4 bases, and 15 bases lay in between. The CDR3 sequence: CSVKLQKYNEKLFF. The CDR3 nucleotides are TGCAGCGTGAAATTACAGAAGTATAATGAAAAACTGTTTTTT.

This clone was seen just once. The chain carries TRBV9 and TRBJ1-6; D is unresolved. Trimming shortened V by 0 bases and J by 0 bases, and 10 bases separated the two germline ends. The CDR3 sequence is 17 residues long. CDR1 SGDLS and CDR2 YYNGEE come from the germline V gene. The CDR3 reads CASSVDARGSYNSPLHF. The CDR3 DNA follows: TGTGCCAGCAGCGTAGATGCCCGGGGCTCCTATAATTCACCCCTCCACTTT.

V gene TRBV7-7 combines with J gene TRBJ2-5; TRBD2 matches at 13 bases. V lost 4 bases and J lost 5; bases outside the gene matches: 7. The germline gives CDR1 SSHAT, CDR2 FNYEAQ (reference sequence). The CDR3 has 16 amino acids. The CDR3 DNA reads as TGTGCCAGCAGCTCAGGACTAGCGGGGGTTGATGAGACCCAGTACTTC. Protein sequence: CASSSGLAGVDETQYF.

The CDR3 spells CASSGSSAGENQETQYF. As DNA, the CDR3 is TGCGCCAGCAGTGGGAGCTCAGCGGGGGAAAACCAAGAGACCCAGTACTTC. The chain links TRBV10-1 to TRBJ2-5, with 8 bases identical to TRBD2. After removal of 4 bases from V and 0 bases from J, the junction contained 10 bases not matched to a gene. CDR1 and CDR2 from the germline V gene are WNHNN and SYGVQD (reference sequence). The CDR3 is made up of 17 amino acids.

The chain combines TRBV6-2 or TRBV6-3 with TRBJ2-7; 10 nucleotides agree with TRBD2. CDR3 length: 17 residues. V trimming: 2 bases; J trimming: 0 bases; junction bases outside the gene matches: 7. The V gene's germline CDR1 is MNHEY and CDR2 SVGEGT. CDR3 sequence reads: CASSYGSSGGFSYEQYF. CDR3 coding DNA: TGTGCCAGCAGTTACGGTTCTAGCGGGGGCTTCTCCTACGAGCAGTACTTC.

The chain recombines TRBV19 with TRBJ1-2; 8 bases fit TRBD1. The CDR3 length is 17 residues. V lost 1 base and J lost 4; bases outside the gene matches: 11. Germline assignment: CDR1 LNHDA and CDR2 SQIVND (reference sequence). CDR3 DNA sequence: TGTGCCAGTAGTATAGTCGGGACAGGAGCTCATCTCTATGGCTACACCTTC. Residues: CASSIVGTGAHLYGYTF.

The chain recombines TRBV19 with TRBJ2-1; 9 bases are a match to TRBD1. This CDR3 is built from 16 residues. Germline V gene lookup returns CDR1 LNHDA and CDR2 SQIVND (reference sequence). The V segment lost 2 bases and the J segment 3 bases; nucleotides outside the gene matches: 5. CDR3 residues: CASSIMGQGYYNEQFF. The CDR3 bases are TGTGCCAGTAGTATAATGGGACAGGGATACTACAATGAGCAGTTCTTC.

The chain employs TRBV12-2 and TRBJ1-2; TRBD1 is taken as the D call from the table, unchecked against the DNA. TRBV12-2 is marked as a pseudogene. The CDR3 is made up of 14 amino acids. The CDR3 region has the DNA TGTGCAAGTCGCTTTCCCCGCCAGTGCTATGGCTACACCTTC. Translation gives CASRFPRQCYGYTF.

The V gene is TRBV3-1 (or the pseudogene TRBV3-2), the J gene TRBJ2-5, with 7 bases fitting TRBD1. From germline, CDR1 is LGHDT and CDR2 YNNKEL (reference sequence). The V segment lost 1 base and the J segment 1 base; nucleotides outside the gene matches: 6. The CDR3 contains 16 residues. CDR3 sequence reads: CASSQGERDSQETQYF. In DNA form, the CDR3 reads TGTGCCAGCAGCCAAGGAGAACGGGACAGCCAAGAGACCCAGTACTTC.

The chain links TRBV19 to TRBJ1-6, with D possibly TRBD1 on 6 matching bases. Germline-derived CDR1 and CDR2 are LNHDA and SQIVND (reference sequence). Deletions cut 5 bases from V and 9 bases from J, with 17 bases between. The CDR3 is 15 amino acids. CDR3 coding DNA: TGTGCCAGTAGTGTCTCCGGGACAACGCCTTCACCCCTCCACTTT. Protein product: CASSVSGTTPSPLHF.